Shown below are 2 T cell receptor beta chains from a single sample sequenced in a study of Ad26.COV2.S vaccination and SARS-CoV-2 variants. Using immunoSEQ multiplex PCR, the repertoire was profiled, and TCRdb retains in-frame clones only, with some absent. The repertoire includes under 300,000 clones, around 88% of them detected once, and about 2.8% sits in the top ten. The sample's treatment: about 20 received Ad26.COV2.S at low or high dose, single or two shots; several received placebo; per-sample allocation not given. It was on day 63 after the first vaccine or placebo injection that samples were taken. The starting material was peripheral blood, obtained in a trial of Ad26.COV2.S vaccine versus placebo. The origin of the receptors is a person aged 18-65 years who received the Ad26.COV2.S COVID-19 vaccine or a placebo.

The chain uses TRBV6-2 or TRBV6-3 and TRBJ2-7, with D perhaps assigned TRBD1 or TRBD2 (7 bases each). CDR1 and CDR2 from the germline V gene are MNHEY and SVGEGT. The CDR3 has 14 residues. Trimming shortened V by 2 bases and J by 5 bases, and 13 bases separated the two germline ends. CDR3 coding DNA: TGTGCCAGCAGTTACGGGAGGGGGCGGGACGAGCAGTACTTC. It translates to CASSYGRGRDEQYF.

The chain has TRBV12-3 or TRBV12-4 and TRBJ2-3; D remains unclear. This CDR3 spans 12 amino acids. Deletions cut 6 bases from V and 8 bases from J, with 12 bases between. The DNA for the CDR3 is TGTGCCAGCAGCTCCGAGTTTGGTACGCAGTATTTT. This translates into CASSSEFGTQYF.